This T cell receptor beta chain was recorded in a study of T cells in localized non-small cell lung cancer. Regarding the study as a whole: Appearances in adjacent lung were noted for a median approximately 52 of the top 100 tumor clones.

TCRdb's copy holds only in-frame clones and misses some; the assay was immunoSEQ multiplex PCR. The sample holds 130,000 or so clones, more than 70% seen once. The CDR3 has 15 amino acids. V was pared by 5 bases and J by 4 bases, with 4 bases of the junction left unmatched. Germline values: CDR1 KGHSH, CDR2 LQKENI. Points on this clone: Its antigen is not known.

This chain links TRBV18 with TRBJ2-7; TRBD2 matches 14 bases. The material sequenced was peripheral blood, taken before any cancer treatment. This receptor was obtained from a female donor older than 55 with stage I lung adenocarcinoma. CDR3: CASSEGLAGAYEQYF. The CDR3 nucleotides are TGTGCCAGCTCAGAGGGACTAGCGGGAGCTTACGAGCAGTACTTC.